This is a list of T cell receptor beta chains from one sample in a study of OX40 agonist ivuxolimab in advanced cancers. Produced via immunoSEQ multiplex PCR; TCRdb's table is partial and in-frame only. The data hold some 77,000 clones, with 90% to 95% observed a single time. Sequenced material: CD4+ or CD8+ T cells sorted from blood, taken in a trial of the OX40 agonist ivuxolimab. Every receptor here comes from an adult with an advanced solid tumor such as melanoma, head and neck, liver or kidney cancer. Both conserved end residues are part of each CDR3. The D gene is left open where the match is weak. The size of a clone is reported for some rows only, either as once, few or many, or as a class for expanded clones.

clone_size j_call v_call d_call cdr3_nt cdr3_aa
- TRBJ2-7 TRBV5-6 - TGTGCCAGCAGCTCGGGACCAGTTTGGGAGCAGTACTTC CASSSGPVWEQYF
- TRBJ2-3 TRBV10-3 - TGTGCCATCACCCAACTAGCCACAGATACGCAGTATTTT CAITQLATDTQYF
- TRBJ2-7 TRBV19 TRBD1 TGTGCCAGTGGAACGGGACAGACTTACGAGCAGTACTTC CASGTGQTYEQYF
- TRBJ2-3 TRBV4-2 TRBD2 TGTGCCAGCAGCCGCCAGGGACTAGCGGCCTCAGATACGCAGTATTTT CASSRQGLAASDTQYF
- TRBJ2-3 TRBV6-5 - TGTGCCAGCAGGGAACAGGGAGCAGATACGCAGTATTTT CASREQGADTQYF
- TRBJ1-2 TRBV6-6 - TGTGCCAGCACCCAGGGCTATGGCTACACCTTC CASTQGYGYTF
- TRBJ1-2 TRBV4-2 TRBD1 TGTGCCAGCAGCCAAGAACCAACAGGGGGCTTCGGCTACACCTTC CASSQEPTGGFGYTF
- TRBJ2-3 TRBV28 - TGTGCCAGCAGTCTGCCGGGACATCGGGCCGGAGATACGCAGTATTTT CASSLPGHRAGDTQYF
- TRBJ2-7 TRBV6-1 TRBD1 TGTGCCAGCAGTGAACCGGGACAGGGAACCTACGAGCAGTACTTC CASSEPGQGTYEQYF
- TRBJ1-5 TRBV6-5 TRBD1 TGTGCCAGCAGCTTCGACAGGGATCAGCCCCAGCATTTT CASSFDRDQPQHF
- TRBJ2-1 TRBV5-1 TRBD2 TGCGCCAGTCAGATAGCGGGAGGGATCACCGATGAGCAGTTCTTC CASQIAGGITDEQFF
- TRBJ2-6 TRBV18 - TGTGCCAGCTCCCCCAAGGGTGGTGGGGCCAACGTCCTGACTTTC CASSPKGGGANVLTF
- TRBJ1-6 TRBV28 - TGTGCCAGCAGTTTAATATCAGGTGATAATTCACCCCTCCACTTT CASSLISGDNSPLHF
- TRBJ1-1 TRBV9 - TGTGCCAGCACCCCAGCGGGCATGAACACTGAAGCTTTCTTT CASTPAGMNTEAFF
- TRBJ2-1 TRBV5-1 - TGCGCCAGCAGCTTGGGTGGAGGGGTGTCCTACAATGAGCAGTTCTTC CASSLGGGVSYNEQFF
- TRBJ2-5 TRBV4-2 TRBD2 TGTGCCAGCAGCCAAGATTTGGCGGGGGGGCGGGAGACCCAGTACTTC CASSQDLAGGRETQYF
- TRBJ1-3 TRBV7-9 - TGTGCCAGCAGCCCGACAGACTCTGGAAACACCATATATTTT CASSPTDSGNTIYF
- TRBJ2-1 TRBV9 TRBD2 TGTGCCAGCAGCCCCCGGGACTACCACAATGAGCAGTTCTTC CASSPRDYHNEQFF
- TRBJ1-1 TRBV6-5 - TGTGCCAGCAGCTGGGTACTGAACACTGAAGCTTTCTTT CASSWVLNTEAFF
once TRBJ1-1 TRBV29-1 - TGCAGCGGTTCGGGGGAGAACACTGAAGCTTTCTTT CSGSGENTEAFF
- TRBJ1-1 TRBV28 TRBD1 TGTGCCAGCAGTTTGACAGGGGGCACTGAAGCTTTCTTT CASSLTGGTEAFF
- TRBJ1-4 TRBV5-1 - TGCGCCAGCAGCTTCCGGGACCTCAGAGGGACTAATGAAAAACTGTTTTTT CASSFRDLRGTNEKLFF
- TRBJ2-5 TRBV7-7 - TGTGCCAGCAGCTCCGACAGCCAAGAGACCCAGTACTTC CASSSDSQETQYF
- TRBJ1-1 TRBV5-1 TRBD1 TGCGCCAGCAGCTTTCAACAGGGGGCGGGAACTGAAGCTTTCTTT CASSFQQGAGTEAFF
- TRBJ2-5 TRBV19 TRBD1 TGTGCCAGTAGTCGGACAGGGGCTGACCAAGAGACCCAGTACTTC CASSRTGADQETQYF
- TRBJ1-3 TRBV6-1 - TGTGCCAGCAGTGAAGTCATCGTCTCTGGAAACACCATATATTTT CASSEVIVSGNTIYF
- TRBJ1-4 TRBV28 - TGTGCCAGCACCACCGGCGGGGGCCCAACTAATGAAAAACTGTTTTTT CASTTGGGPTNEKLFF
- TRBJ1-2 TRBV5-6 TRBD1 TGTGCCAGCAGCTTAAGACAGGGTGAAGGCTACACCTTC CASSLRQGEGYTF
once TRBJ1-4 TRBV15 - TGTGCCACACAAAGGGGGGGTAATGAAAAACTGTTTTTT CATQRGGNEKLFF
- TRBJ1-2 TRBV28 - TGTGCCAGCAGTATACACCCAGGGGATCACTATGGCTACACCTTC CASSIHPGDHYGYTF
- TRBJ2-3 TRBV7-3 TRBD2 TGTGCCAGCAGGTTAAGCGGGGGGTCTAGCACAGATACGCAGTATTTT CASRLSGGSSTDTQYF
- TRBJ2-1 TRBV4-3 - TGCGCCAGCAGCTACCACATGGATCCGGGTGAGCAGTTCTTC CASSYHMDPGEQFF
- TRBJ2-7 TRBV19 - TGTGCCAGTAGCAGACAGGAGAGCTCCTACGAGCAGTACTTC CASSRQESSYEQYF
- TRBJ2-7 TRBV21-1 - TGTGCCAGCAGCCCCCTTTGCGGGACGACCTACGAGCAGTACTTC CASSPLCGTTYEQYF
- TRBJ1-5 TRBV6-6 - TGTGCCAGCAGTCCTCGACAGGGCAATCAGCCCCAGCATTTT CASSPRQGNQPQHF
- TRBJ2-2 TRBV2 - TGTGCCAGCAGGGGACAGAACACCGGGGAGCTGTTTTTT CASRGQNTGELFF
- TRBJ2-2 TRBV10-3 TRBD1 TGTGCCATCAGGGGACAGGCGAACACCGGGGAGCTGTTTTTT CAIRGQANTGELFF
- TRBJ2-2 TRBV18 - TGTGCCAGCTCGGCCGGGGGAATTGGGACCGGGGAGCTGTTTTTT CASSAGGIGTGELFF
- TRBJ1-1 TRBV28 - TGTGCCAGCAGTCCCCCCGCGGGCAGGGTTACTGAAGCTTTCTTT CASSPPAGRVTEAFF
- TRBJ1-2 TRBV11-2 - TGTGCCAGCAGCTCAGGAAAGAACTATGGCTACACCTTC CASSSGKNYGYTF
- TRBJ2-3 TRBV7-3 TRBD2 TGTGCCAGCAGCACTAGCGGGGGGGGCCGGTTGACTGCCACGCAGTATTTT CASSTSGGGRLTATQYF
- TRBJ2-7 TRBV5-4 TRBD1 TGTGCCAGCAGCCTCACCCGGGACAGGGACTACGAGCAGTACTTC CASSLTRDRDYEQYF
once TRBJ2-7 TRBV11-2 - TGTGCCAGCAGCTTACTACAGGGAGCCTACGAGCAGTACTTC CASSLLQGAYEQYF
- TRBJ1-2 TRBV2 - TGTGCCAGCAGTGAGGAAGCAGGGCCCCTCTATGGCTACACCTTC CASSEEAGPLYGYTF
few TRBJ2-1 TRBV5-1 TRBD2 TGCGCCAGCAGCTTGTCGGGAGGTCGCAATGAGCAGTTCTTC CASSLSGGRNEQFF
- TRBJ2-1 TRBV6-6 - TGTGCCTGCGCAGGGTACAATGAGCAGTTCTTC CACAGYNEQFF
- TRBJ1-5 TRBV6-5 TRBD1 TGTGCCAGCAGTCCCGGACAGGGAACGTATCAGCCCCAGCATTTT CASSPGQGTYQPQHF
- TRBJ1-4 TRBV10-2 - TGCGCCAGCAGTGAGACGGGGGAACGAGAAAAACTGTTTTTT CASSETGEREKLFF
- TRBJ2-1 TRBV5-1 TRBD2 TGCGCCAGCACCCCCCAAGCGGGAGGCTACAATGAGCAGTTCTTC CASTPQAGGYNEQFF
- TRBJ1-5 TRBV29-1 - TGCAGCGTTGGGGGGGGCGGCAATCAGCCCCAGCATTTT CSVGGGGNQPQHF
- TRBJ1-5 TRBV19 - TGTGCCAGTAGTATAGGGCAATTTAGTCAGCCCCAGCATTTT CASSIGQFSQPQHF
few TRBJ1-5 TRBV11-2 - TGTGCCAGCAGCCTCGGACAGAGCAATCAGCCCCAGCATTTT CASSLGQSNQPQHF
- TRBJ2-5 TRBV18 - TGTGCCAGCTCAACCCAAGAGACCCAGTACTTC CASSTQETQYF
- TRBJ2-5 TRBV2 - TGTGCCAGCGAGACTACCCAACAAGAGACCCAGTACTTC CASETTQQETQYF
- TRBJ2-5 TRBV14 - TGTGCCAGCAGCCACCTTTACCCAGGGATGGGTCTGGAGACCCAGTACTTC CASSHLYPGMGLETQYF